This TCR beta chain was obtained from a study of T cells in localized non-small cell lung cancer. The CDR3 length is 14 residues. Germline CDR1 is MNHEY and CDR2 is SMNVEV (reference sequence). The V end was cut by 5 bases, the J end by 2 bases, with 13 bases between. On this clone: The target antigen is unknown.

Notes on the study in general: A higher density of T cells in blood coincided with extended overall survival. Multi-region tumor sequencing was not done, so intratumor heterogeneity could not be excluded. Median detection of top 100 tumor clones in adjacent lung was around 57 clones. Among the tissues sampled, uninvolved adjacent lung had the highest T cell clonality, above tumor.

Measured with immunoSEQ multiplex PCR; TCRdb has only the in-frame clones, and not every one. The data hold around 130,000 clones, with roughly 90% observed a single time. This clonotype was obtained from a female donor over 55 with stage I lung adenocarcinoma. The chain employs TRBV27 and TRBJ2-7; D unclear. Sample: peripheral blood, taken before any cancer treatment. The CDR3 DNA sequence: TGTGCCAGCAGTGGGCGGCCGGCCCCCTACGAGCAGTACTTC. Translating it yields CASSGRPAPYEQYF.